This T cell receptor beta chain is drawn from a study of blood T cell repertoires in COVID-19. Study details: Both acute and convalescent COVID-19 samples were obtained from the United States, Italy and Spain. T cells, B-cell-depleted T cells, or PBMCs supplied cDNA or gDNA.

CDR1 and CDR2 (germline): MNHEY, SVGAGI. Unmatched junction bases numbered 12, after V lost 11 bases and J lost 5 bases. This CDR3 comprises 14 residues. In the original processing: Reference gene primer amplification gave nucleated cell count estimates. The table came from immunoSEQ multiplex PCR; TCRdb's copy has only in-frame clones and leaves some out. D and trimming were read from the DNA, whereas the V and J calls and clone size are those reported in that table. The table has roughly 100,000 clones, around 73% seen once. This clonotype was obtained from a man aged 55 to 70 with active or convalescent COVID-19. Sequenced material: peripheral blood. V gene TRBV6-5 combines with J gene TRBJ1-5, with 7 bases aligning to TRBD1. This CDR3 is CAAQRTGRDQPQHF. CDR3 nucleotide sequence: TGTGCCGCCCAAAGGACAGGACGGGATCAGCCCCAGCATTTT.